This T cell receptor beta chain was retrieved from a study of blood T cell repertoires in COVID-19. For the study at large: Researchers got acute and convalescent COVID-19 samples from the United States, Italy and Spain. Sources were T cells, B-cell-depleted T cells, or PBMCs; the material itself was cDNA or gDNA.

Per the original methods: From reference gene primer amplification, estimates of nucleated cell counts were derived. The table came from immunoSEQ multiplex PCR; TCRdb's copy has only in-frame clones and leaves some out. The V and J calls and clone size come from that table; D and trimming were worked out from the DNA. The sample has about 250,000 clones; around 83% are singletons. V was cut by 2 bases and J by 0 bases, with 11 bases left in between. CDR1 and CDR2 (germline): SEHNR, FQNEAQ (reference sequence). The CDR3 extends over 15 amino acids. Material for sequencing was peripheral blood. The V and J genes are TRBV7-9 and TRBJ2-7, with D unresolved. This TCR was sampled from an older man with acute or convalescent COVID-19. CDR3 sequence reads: CASSLSRFYSYEQYF. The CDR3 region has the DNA TGTGCCAGCAGCTTATCGAGATTCTACTCCTACGAGCAGTACTTC.